The present T cell receptor (beta chain) was sequenced within a study of metastatic and nonmetastatic thyroid tumors. In the study overall: Patients with malignant and benign thyroid disease provided blood and tumor or nodule tissue, whose repertoires were compared.

The CDR3 totals 12 residues. With 3 bases removed from V and 4 bases from J, the gap between germline ends came to 8 bases. The germline V gene has CDR1 SGHRS and CDR2 YFSETQ. The study's findings and limits: Significantly higher TCR beta diversity was reportedly seen in malignant thyroid tumors than benign nodules, in blood and tumor.

The authors' processing: The study built a papillary thyroid cancer distant-metastasis classifier from CDR3 differences across clinicopathological groups. TCRdb re-called the PCR reads with MiXCR. The V and J calls follow TCRdb's processing rather than the paper's. The table includes 65,000 or so clones, about 3.8% detected once. Every patient was untreated before thyroid surgery. To note about this clone: Its matching antigen is unknown.

The TCR sequence derives from a female donor with papillary thyroid cancer or a benign thyroid nodule (not recorded which). Some clones in this sample may be carry-over from other donors' samples. Sequencing input: blood. The rearrangement joins TRBV5-1 to TRBJ2-7, with no clear D. The CDR3 sequence is CASSYSGYEQYF. CDR3 DNA: TGCGCCAGCAGCTACTCAGGTTACGAGCAGTACTTC.